The rows below give T cell receptor beta chains drawn from one sample of a study of OX40 agonist ivuxolimab in advanced cancers. Here immunoSEQ multiplex PCR was the method, and the copy in TCRdb shows in-frame clones only, minus some. This table holds about 80,000 clones, around 88% found once. The starting material was CD4+ or CD8+ T cells sorted from blood, obtained in a trial of the OX40 agonist ivuxolimab. These receptors originate from an adult with an advanced solid tumor such as melanoma, head and neck, liver or kidney cancer. Each CDR3 is given with its conserved first and last residue. A D gene is named only where the DNA matches it firmly. For some rows the clone size is stated as once, few or many, or as a class when expanded; others skip it.

j_gene | len | d_gene | abundance | v_gene | CDR3nt | CDR3aa
TRBJ2-1 | 15 | TRBD1 | - | TRBV4-1 | TGCGCCAGCAGCCGCATGACAGGGGGCTGGGATGAGCAGTTCTTC | CASSRMTGGWDEQFF
TRBJ1-1 | 11 | - | - | TRBV18 | TGTGCCAGCTCACTATACACTGAAGCTTTCTTT | CASSLYTEAFF
TRBJ2-3 | 15 | - | - | TRBV9 | TGTGCCAGCAGCGTGAAGGGCGGGGGCGAAGATACGCAGTATTTT | CASSVKGGGEDTQYF
TRBJ1-2 | 18 | TRBD1 | - | TRBV5-8 | TGTGCCAGCAGCGTACGTCGCGGACAGGGGGCTTTGGGCTATGGCTACACCTTC | CASSVRRGQGALGYGYTF
TRBJ1-1 | 14 | - | - | TRBV5-1 | TGCGCCAGCAGCCCCCCCAGGGAAAACACTGAAGCTTTCTTT | CASSPPRENTEAFF
TRBJ2-7 | 13 | - | - | TRBV5-6 | TGTGCCAGCAGCTTGGCCATGGACAGCGAGCAGTACTTC | CASSLAMDSEQYF
TRBJ1-4 | 13 | - | - | TRBV7-2 | TGTGCCAGCAGCTTTCGGGCGCCGGAAAAACTGTTTTTT | CASSFRAPEKLFF
TRBJ2-3 | 13 | - | - | TRBV7-9 | TGTGCCAGCAGGGGAATAGCGTCAGATACGCAGTATTTT | CASRGIASDTQYF
TRBJ1-5 | 15 | - | - | TRBV28 | TGTGCCAGCAGTTTAGGGGGGGGCGGCAATCAGCCCCAGCATTTT | CASSLGGGGNQPQHF
TRBJ1-2 | 13 | - | once | TRBV19 | TGTGCCAGTAGTACCCTCGGGGGAGGTGGCTACACCTTC | CASSTLGGGGYTF
TRBJ2-7 | 15 | - | - | TRBV18 | TGTGCCAGCTCACTCCTGCCGGGTCCTTCCTACGAGCAGTACTTC | CASSLLPGPSYEQYF
TRBJ1-5 | 14 | TRBD1 | - | TRBV25-1 | TGTGCCAGCAGTGCACAGGGGCCTGGTCAGCCCCAGCATTTT | CASSAQGPGQPQHF
TRBJ2-7 | 15 | - | - | TRBV6-1 | TGTGCCAGCAGTGAAGGGGGGGCAATGCTCTACGAGCAGTACTTC | CASSEGGAMLYEQYF
TRBJ2-1 | 15 | TRBD2 | - | TRBV9 | TGTGCCAGCAGCGTAGGCCATTGGGGAGGGTATGAGCAGTTCTTC | CASSVGHWGGYEQFF
TRBJ2-1 | 16 | TRBD2 | - | TRBV7-2 | TGTGCCAGCAGCCGAAAGGCTAGCGGGGGGTTCAATGAGCAGTTCTTC | CASSRKASGGFNEQFF
TRBJ2-3 | 15 | TRBD1 | - | TRBV4-2 | TGTGCCAGCAGCCGAACAGGGGCCTGGACAGATACGCAGTATTTT | CASSRTGAWTDTQYF
TRBJ1-1 | 16 | - | - | TRBV28 | TGTGCCAGCAGTCCCCCAGGACAGTTCCTGAACACTGAAGCTTTCTTT | CASSPPGQFLNTEAFF
TRBJ1-4 | 15 | TRBD1 | - | TRBV4-1 | TGCGCCAGCAGCCATGCGGGACAGGGGATTGGAAAACTGTTTTTT | CASSHAGQGIGKLFF
TRBJ2-3 | 15 | TRBD2 | - | TRBV2 | TGTGCCAGCAGTAGACGAAGCGGGAGTACAGATACGCAGTATTTT | CASSRRSGSTDTQYF
TRBJ1-6 | 13 | TRBD1 | - | TRBV10-1 | TGCGCCAGCAGTGACCAGGGGGGTTCACCCCTCCACTTT | CASSDQGGSPLHF
TRBJ2-7 | 14 | - | few | TRBV7-8 | TGTGCCAGCAGCCCAGGGGGGGCCCTCGGGGTGCAGTACTTC | CASSPGGALGVQYF
TRBJ2-3 | 17 | TRBD1 | - | TRBV28 | TGTGCCAGCCCTTCAGCGAGAGACAGGGCCAACACAGATACGCAGTATTTT | CASPSARDRANTDTQYF
TRBJ1-3 | 16 | - | - | TRBV19 | TGTGCCAGTAGTGATCCGGTCGGGGTTAGGGGAAACACCATATATTTT | CASSDPVGVRGNTIYF
TRBJ2-3 | 14 | TRBD1 | - | TRBV5-4 | TGTGCCAGCAGCCCAGGACAGGGTTGGGATACGCAGTATTTT | CASSPGQGWDTQYF